The rows below give T cell receptor beta chains drawn from one sample of a study of T cells in Graves' hyperthyroidism and ophthalmopathy. MiXCR, applied by TCRdb to the multiplex PCR reads, yields one record per CDR3 protein. Altogether 310,000 or so distinct CDR3 sequences are present, approximately 15% being singletons, with the ten largest covering approximately 60%. The sample was blood. The receptors were gathered from a woman aged 55-70 years with Graves' ophthalmopathy. Each CDR3 is given with its conserved first and last residue. The D gene is left open where the match is weak. The size field is filled for only some rows; it gives once, few, many or a size class.

cdr3_nt: TGTGCCAGCAGTGCTATGGGGGCAGGTGAAGATGGCTACACCTTC; cdr3_aa: CASSAMGAGEDGYTF; j_call: TRBJ1-2; clone_size: .; d_call: .; v_call: TRBV28
cdr3_nt: TGTGCCAGCAGCCTAGGACTAGCGGGAGCGGTTGAGCAGTTCTTC; cdr3_aa: CASSLGLAGAVEQFF; j_call: TRBJ2-1; clone_size: many; d_call: TRBD2; v_call: TRBV7-2
cdr3_nt: TGTGCCAGCAGCTTAGGGACATATCGAACAGGGATGGAGCAGTACTTC; cdr3_aa: CASSLGTYRTGMEQYF; j_call: TRBJ2-7; clone_size: many; d_call: .; v_call: TRBV7-2
cdr3_nt: TGCGCCAGCAGCTTGGAAGGACAGGGAAACACCATATATTTT; cdr3_aa: CASSLEGQGNTIYF; j_call: TRBJ1-3; clone_size: many; d_call: .; v_call: TRBV5-1
cdr3_nt: TGCGCCAGCAGCTCTAACGGACCGTTCAGTGGGGAGCTGTTTTTT; cdr3_aa: CASSSNGPFSGELFF; j_call: TRBJ2-2; clone_size: many; d_call: .; v_call: TRBV5-1
cdr3_nt: TGCGCCAGCAGCCAAGTATTAGGACAGATTGAAGCTTTCTTT; cdr3_aa: CASSQVLGQIEAFF; j_call: TRBJ1-1; clone_size: few; d_call: .; v_call: TRBV4-1
cdr3_nt: TGTGCCAGCAGCGCGACGACTAGCGGGAGCCTATTTGGTTTGAATGAGCAGTTCTTC; cdr3_aa: CASSATTSGSLFGLNEQFF; j_call: TRBJ2-1; clone_size: .; d_call: TRBD2; v_call: TRBV9
cdr3_nt: TGTGCCAGCAGGAGGACACCCAGGAACTACGAGCAGTACTTC; cdr3_aa: CASRRTPRNYEQYF; j_call: TRBJ2-7; clone_size: few; d_call: .; v_call: TRBV27
cdr3_nt: TGTGCCAGCAGCTTGAACAGGGGTAATGAAAAACTGTTTTTT; cdr3_aa: CASSLNRGNEKLFF; j_call: TRBJ1-4; clone_size: few; d_call: TRBD1; v_call: TRBV7-9
cdr3_nt: TGTGCCACCAGACAGGGGAGCTCCTACGAGCAGTACTTC; cdr3_aa: CATRQGSSYEQYF; j_call: TRBJ2-7; clone_size: many; d_call: TRBD1; v_call: TRBV5-4
cdr3_nt: TGCGCCAGCAGCTTGACCGGGACACAGGAAAAACTGTTTTTT; cdr3_aa: CASSLTGTQEKLFF; j_call: TRBJ1-4; clone_size: many; d_call: .; v_call: TRBV5-1
cdr3_nt: TGTGCCAGCAGCTTTGGGGGGCACACAGATACGCAGTATTTT; cdr3_aa: CASSFGGHTDTQYF; j_call: TRBJ2-3; clone_size: .; d_call: .; v_call: TRBV7-9
cdr3_nt: TGCAGTGCAACCCGGTCAGACAGGGCTTCCTACGAGCAGTACTTC; cdr3_aa: CSATRSDRASYEQYF; j_call: TRBJ2-7; clone_size: many; d_call: TRBD1; v_call: TRBV20-1
cdr3_nt: TGTGCCAGCAGCTTCTACTACGAGCAGTACTTC; cdr3_aa: CASSFYYEQYF; j_call: TRBJ2-7; clone_size: many; d_call: .; v_call: TRBV7-2
cdr3_nt: TGCAGTGCTAGAGATCTTGGTGGGAGGGTCACCGGGGAGCTGTTTTTT; cdr3_aa: CSARDLGGRVTGELFF; j_call: TRBJ2-2; clone_size: .; d_call: TRBD2; v_call: TRBV20-1
cdr3_nt: TGTGCCAGCAGTGATGTGCCTACCTCCTACGAGCAGTACTTC; cdr3_aa: CASSDVPTSYEQYF; j_call: TRBJ2-7; clone_size: many; d_call: .; v_call: TRBV2
cdr3_nt: TGCGCCAGCAGTCCTAGCCTCCCGGAGGAGACCCAGTACTTC; cdr3_aa: CASSPSLPEETQYF; j_call: TRBJ2-5; clone_size: .; d_call: .; v_call: TRBV5-1
cdr3_nt: TGTGCCAGCAGCTTCAGGGGGGATGGAAACACCATATATTTT; cdr3_aa: CASSFRGDGNTIYF; j_call: TRBJ1-3; clone_size: few; d_call: TRBD1; v_call: TRBV5-5
cdr3_nt: TGCGCCAGCAGCCAAGATGAACTCCGCTCCTACGAGCAGTACTTC; cdr3_aa: CASSQDELRSYEQYF; j_call: TRBJ2-7; clone_size: .; d_call: .; v_call: TRBV4-1
cdr3_nt: TGTGCCAGCTCACCAAGGTTATCCTATGGCTACACCTTC; cdr3_aa: CASSPRLSYGYTF; j_call: TRBJ1-2; clone_size: many; d_call: .; v_call: TRBV18
cdr3_nt: TGTGCCAGCAGTTACTCGGTAACAGGGAGAAACACTGAAGCTTTCTTT; cdr3_aa: CASSYSVTGRNTEAFF; j_call: TRBJ1-1; clone_size: many; d_call: .; v_call: TRBV6-6
cdr3_nt: TGTGCCAGCTTGCGCGGAGGCTACAATGAGCAGTTCTTC; cdr3_aa: CASLRGGYNEQFF; j_call: TRBJ2-1; clone_size: many; d_call: .; v_call: TRBV12-3/TRBV12-4
cdr3_nt: TGCAGTGCGTCGGACAGGGGATCCTACGAGCAGTACTTC; cdr3_aa: CSASDRGSYEQYF; j_call: TRBJ2-7; clone_size: .; d_call: TRBD1; v_call: TRBV20-1
cdr3_nt: TGTGCCAGCAGCTTAGATTCAGGGGTCCAAGAGACCCAGTACTTC; cdr3_aa: CASSLDSGVQETQYF; j_call: TRBJ2-5; clone_size: .; d_call: .; v_call: TRBV7-2
cdr3_nt: TGCGCCAGCAGCCGGGGACAGGGGCGTGGAGAGCAGTACTTC; cdr3_aa: CASSRGQGRGEQYF; j_call: TRBJ2-7; clone_size: many; d_call: TRBD1; v_call: TRBV5-1
cdr3_nt: TGTGCCAGCAGCCTGCAGACAGGGACCGAGCAGTACTTC; cdr3_aa: CASSLQTGTEQYF; j_call: TRBJ2-7; clone_size: many; d_call: TRBD1; v_call: TRBV3-1
cdr3_nt: TGTGCCAGCAGCCCCACTTCGGGGTCCGAAGAGACCCAGTACTTC; cdr3_aa: CASSPTSGSEETQYF; j_call: TRBJ2-5; clone_size: many; d_call: .; v_call: TRBV7-6